Each of the 19 T cell receptor beta chains below was sequenced from the same sample in a study of T cell responses to AZD1222 COVID-19 vaccine. Repertoires were generated with immunoSEQ multiplex PCR, while TCRdb's copy carries only in-frame clones and drops some. The repertoire includes over 65,000 clones, roughly 89% of them detected once, and less than 6% sits in the top ten. The starting material was peripheral blood, obtained 28 days after the second AZD1222 dose. The receptors were gathered from an adult who received the AZD1222 COVID-19 vaccine.

In nucleotides, the CDR3 is TGTGCCAGCAGCGTGGGCGGAGTCAACACCGGGGAGCTGTTTTTT. This codes for CASSVGGVNTGELFF. The V gene is TRBV5-8, the J gene TRBJ2-2; D remains unclear. This CDR3 has 15 residues. Germline values: CDR1 SGHTS, CDR2 YDEGEE. Trimming shortened V by 4 bases and J by 2 bases, and 12 bases separated the two germline ends. Drawing the rest from reference TRBV5-8 and TRBJ2-2, the complete variable domain is EAGVTQSPTHLIKTRGQQATLRCSPISGHTSVYWYQQALGLGLQFLLWYDEGEERNRGNFPPRFSGRQFPNYSSELNVNALELEDSALYLCASSVGGVNTGELFFGEGSRLTVL.

The V gene is TRBV11-2, the J gene TRBJ2-7; TRBD2 agrees at 13 bases. V lost 4 bases, J lost 1 base, and 7 bases stayed unmatched. Germline V gene data show CDR1 as SGHAT and CDR2 as FQNNGV. The CDR3 totals 17 residues. CDR3 DNA: TGTGCCAGCAGCTACGGACTAGCGGGGGTACTTTCCTACGAGCAGTACTTC. Its translation: CASSYGLAGVLSYEQYF.

The J gene is TRBJ1-2, the V gene TRBV9, with a tentative D call TRBD1 (5 bases). From germline, CDR1 is SGDLS and CDR2 YYNGEE. The CDR3 extends over 14 amino acids. The V gene lost 2 bases and the J gene lost 4 bases, with 12 bases spanning the gap. Written as DNA, the CDR3 is TGTGCCAGCAGCGTCCAGACGGGGGGCTATGGCTACACCTTC. Amino acid sequence: CASSVQTGGYGYTF.

The V call is TRBV4-1, the J call TRBJ2-5; no clear D. CDR1 and CDR2 (germline): MGHRA, YSYEKL. The CDR3 spans 16 residues. Trimming shortened V by 1 base and J by 2 bases, and 14 bases separated the two germline ends. The CDR3 nucleotides read TGCGCCAGCAGCCAAGCCCCGCCGCTCGGGCAAGAGACCCAGTACTTC. Its protein product is CASSQAPPLGQETQYF.

The chain employs TRBV6-2 or TRBV6-3 and TRBJ2-1; D may be TRBD1 (6 bases). The length of the CDR3 is 16 residues. The V gene's germline CDR1 is MNHEY and CDR2 SVGEGT. V was shortened by 5 bases and J by 4 bases, with 18 bases between the two germline ends. The chain's CDR3 is CASSDAGTQGYNEQFF. The CDR3 DNA reads as TGTGCCAGCAGTGACGCCGGGACGCAGGGGTACAATGAGCAGTTCTTC.

J is TRBJ1-5 and V is TRBV6-5, with a possible D match to TRBD1 (6 bases). V gave up 6 bases and J gave up 3 bases, with 9 bases separating them. The CDR3 spans 13 residues. The germline V gene has CDR1 MNHEY and CDR2 SVGAGI. The chain's CDR3 is CASSGQHNQPQHF. DNA of the CDR3: TGTGCCAGCAGCGGACAGCACAATCAGCCCCAGCATTTT.

The chain carries TRBV7-2 and TRBJ2-7; no firm D call. V lost 2 bases to trimming and J lost 0 bases, with 8 bases between them. Germline V lookup: CDR1 SGHTA, CDR2 FQGNSA. There are 14 residues in the CDR3. CDR3 sequence (DNA): TGTGCCAGCAGCTTAAAGCTAGACTCCTACGAGCAGTACTTC. It is translated as CASSLKLDSYEQYF.

This clone turned up a few times. The J gene is TRBJ1-1, the V gene TRBV9; D is possibly TRBD1 (5 bases). The ends were cut back, 4 bases at V and 1 base at J, with 8 bases in the middle. The CDR3 runs to 13 residues. Germline CDR1 SGDLS, CDR2 YYNGEE. For the CDR3, the DNA is TGTGCCAGCAGCCACGGGGGGAACACTGAAGCTTTCTTT. Protein sequence: CASSHGGNTEAFF. Full variable domain (remainder filled in from reference TRBV9 and TRBJ1-1): DSGVTQTPKHLITATGQRVTLRCSPRSGDLSVYWYQQSLDQGLQFLIQYYNGEERAKGNILERFSAQQFPDLHSELNLSSLELGDSALYFCASSHGGNTEAFFGQGTRLTVV.

This sequence joins TRBV19 and TRBJ1-1; 10 nucleotides agree with TRBD1. The germline V gene encodes CDR1 LNHDA and CDR2 SQIVND (reference sequence). This CDR3 comprises 16 residues. The V segment lost 1 base and the J segment 6 bases; nucleotides outside the gene matches: 8. CDR3 sequence (DNA): TGTGCCAGTAGTATAGGGGACAGGGGCGCTGGGTCTGAAGCTTTCTTT. Residues: CASSIGDRGAGSEAFF.

The chain uses TRBV6-5 and TRBJ1-2, with a tentative D call TRBD1 (5 bases). Germline V CDR1 and CDR2: MNHEY, SVGAGI. Trimming shortened V by 7 bases and J by 4 bases, and 10 bases separated the two germline ends. The CDR3 covers 12 residues. CDR3 DNA: TGTGCCAGCACCTACGGGGGCTATGGCTACACCTTC. Its translation: CASTYGGYGYTF.

The chain combines TRBV12-3 or TRBV12-4 with TRBJ1-1, with D possibly being TRBD1 (6 bases). This CDR3 has 12 residues. The V end was cut by 8 bases, the J end by 6 bases, with 13 bases between. CDR3 DNA sequence: TGTGCCAGCGCGACAGGTGATGCTGAAGCTTTCTTT. Translated: CASATGDAEAFF.

The CDR3 loop is CASSQTRHGYTF. As DNA, the CDR3 is TGTGCCAGCAGCCAAACTCGCCATGGCTACACCTTC. The chain employs TRBV3-1 (or the pseudogene TRBV3-2) and TRBJ1-2; D unclear. Trimming cost V 2 bases and J 6 bases, with 7 bases left between them. Germline CDR1 is LGHDT and CDR2 is YNNKEL (reference sequence). This CDR3 has 12 residues.

The V call is TRBV4-3, the J call TRBJ1-2; the D is unclear. The CDR3 consists of 14 residues. Trimming removed 0 bases from V and 2 bases from J, with 7 bases in between. CDR1 and CDR2 (germline): LGHNA, YSLEER. CDR3 amino acids: CASSQDVGNYGYTF. CDR3 nucleotide sequence: TGCGCCAGCAGCCAAGATGTGGGGAACTATGGCTACACCTTC.

This chain's CDR3 is CASSLTSGYSQPQHF. The CDR3, as DNA: TGTGCCAGCAGTCTGACTAGTGGGTATAGTCAGCCCCAGCATTTT. This sequence joins TRBV6-2 or TRBV6-3 and TRBJ1-5; D remains unclear. Germline CDR1 MNHEY, CDR2 SVGEGT. V lost 5 bases and J lost 6, with 17 bases in between. The CDR3 sequence is 15 residues long.

The chain is built from TRBV7-2 and TRBJ1-5; 7 positions agree with TRBD1. V dropped 0 bases and J dropped 7; count of bases not matched to a gene: 6. This CDR3 contains 15 residues. Germline V gene data show CDR1 as SGHTA and CDR2 as FQGNSA. The CDR3 sequence is CASSLAEGGRQPQHF. The CDR3 DNA is TGTGCCAGCAGCTTAGCTGAAGGGGGCAGGCAGCCCCAGCATTTT.

The V call is TRBV7-9, the J call TRBJ1-1; 10 bases fit TRBD1. The CDR3 length is 16 residues. V was clipped by 4 bases and J by 3 bases; unmatched bases: 8. CDR1 SEHNR and CDR2 FQNEAQ come from the germline V gene (reference sequence). The CDR3 DNA follows: TGTGCCAGCAGCTCCCTCCCGGGGACAGGGGACACTGAAGCTTTCTTT. It specifies CASSSLPGTGDTEAFF.

This chain links TRBV11-3 with TRBJ1-2; 8 bases line up with TRBD1. Trimming took 2 bases from V and 8 from J; bases not matched to a gene: 7. The CDR3 loop spans 14 amino acids. Germline CDR1 reads SGHNT; CDR2 reads YENEEA. The CDR3 here is CASSLRGTGEGYTF. CDR3 sequence (DNA): TGTGCCAGCAGCTTAAGAGGGACAGGAGAGGGCTACACCTTC. Looking up the rest from reference TRBV11-3 and TRBJ1-2 gives the full variable domain: EAGVVQSPRYKIIEKKQPVAFWCNPISGHNTLYWYLQNLGQGPELLIRYENEEAVDDSQLPKDRFSAERLKGVDSTLKIQPAELGDSAVYLCASSLRGTGEGYTFGSGTRLTVV.

The chain recombines TRBV13 with TRBJ1-5, with D perhaps TRBD1 (6 bases). CDR1 and CDR2 from the germline V gene are PRHDT and FYEKMQ (reference sequence). V was shortened by 5 bases and J by 4 bases, with 18 bases between the two germline ends. The CDR3 loop spans 16 amino acids. This CDR3 is CASSEAGHSPNQPQHF. CDR3 DNA: TGTGCCAGCAGCGAAGCGGGACACAGCCCTAATCAGCCCCAGCATTTT. Combining the CDR3 with reference TRBV13 and TRBJ1-5 gives the whole variable domain AAGVIQSPRHLIKEKRETATLKCYPIPRHDTVYWYQQGPGQDPQFLISFYEKMQSDKGSIPDRFSAQQFSDYHSELNMSSLELGDSALYFCASSEAGHSPNQPQHFGDGTRLSIL.

This rearrangement joins TRBV6-4 to TRBJ1-1; maybe TRBD1 (5 bases). V was pared by 4 bases and J by 4 bases, with 10 bases between. This CDR3 is built from 13 residues. Germline values: CDR1 MRHNA, CDR2 SNTAGT. The CDR3 bases are TGTGCCAGCAGTGCAACAGGATTCACTGAAGCTTTCTTT. It codes for CASSATGFTEAFF.